Presented here are 31 T cell receptor beta chains from one specimen sequenced in a study of blood T cell repertoires in COVID-19 (dated by TCRdb to the early 2020s). Libraries were constructed by the immunoSEQ multiplex PCR assay. TCRdb provides this immuneACCESS table in a form limited to in-frame rearrangements. Some clones are lacking; in checked studies, under half of them reflect an unresolved V gene, and why the rest are absent is not known. The sample has around 240,000 clones on record, approximately 81% of them singletons. Over 0.95% of the sample rests with the top ten. The sequencing input was peripheral blood. The receptors stem from a man aged 35 to 55 with acute or convalescent COVID-19.

The chain joins TRBV5-1 to TRBJ2-7, with TRBD2 matching over 7 bases. The V and J ends lost 0 bases and 4 bases, in that order; junction bases with no gene match: 4. The CDR3 runs to 14 residues. Per the germline V gene, CDR1 is SGHRS and CDR2 is YFSETQ. CDR3 region: CASSLVAGEYEQYF. The CDR3 nucleotides read TGCGCCAGCAGCTTGGTTGCGGGGGAGTACGAGCAGTACTTC.

The V call is TRBV5-4, the J call TRBJ1-1, with 8 positions matching TRBD1. J lost 7 bases, V lost 4 bases, and 9 bases had no gene match. CDR1 and CDR2 from the germline V gene are SGHNT and YYREEE (reference sequence). The CDR3 length is 14 residues. Here the CDR3 reads CASSPRTGRVEAFF. The CDR3 DNA reads as TGTGCCAGCAGCCCCCGGACAGGGAGGGTTGAAGCTTTCTTT.

The genes are TRBV28 and TRBJ1-6, with D possibly matching TRBD1 (6 bases). Deletions cut 3 bases from V and 10 bases from J, with 10 bases between. CDR1 MDHEN and CDR2 SYDVKM come from the germline V gene. There are 13 residues in the CDR3. The CDR3 DNA is TGTGCCAGCAGTTTGAGACAGGACTCACCCCTCCACTTT. The encoded protein is CASSLRQDSPLHF.

The gene calls are TRBV19 and TRBJ1-2; tentatively, D is TRBD1 (6 bases). V shed 5 bases and J shed 8 bases, with 15 bases lying between them. The CDR3 contains 13 residues. Germline V gene lookup returns CDR1 LNHDA and CDR2 SQIVND (reference sequence). CDR3 DNA sequence: TGTGCCAGTAGTGTTCAACAGGGTGGCGGCTACACCTTC. Translated: CASSVQQGGGYTF.

The rearrangement joins TRBV3-1 (or the pseudogene TRBV3-2) to TRBJ2-7, with 8 nucleotides matching TRBD1. The germline gives CDR1 LGHDT, CDR2 YNNKEL (reference sequence). The CDR3 consists of 18 residues. The V and J ends lost 0 bases and 3 bases, in that order; junction bases with no gene match: 13. CDR3: CASSQDYAQGARIYEQYF. The CDR3 bases are TGTGCCAGCAGCCAAGATTATGCGCAGGGGGCTCGTATCTACGAGCAGTACTTC.

The J gene is TRBJ1-2, the V gene TRBV5-4; a weak D match, TRBD1 (5 bases). CDR1 and CDR2 from the germline V gene are SGHNT and YYREEE (reference sequence). The length of the CDR3 is 13 residues. The ends were cut back, 4 bases at V and 4 bases at J, with 11 bases in the middle. CDR3 DNA sequence: TGTGCCAGCAGCCCGAGTGGGGCCTATGGCTACACCTTC. The encoded protein is CASSPSGAYGYTF.

Only a few counts were recorded for this clone. V gene TRBV3-1 (or the pseudogene TRBV3-2) combines with J gene TRBJ1-2; 7 nucleotides line up with TRBD1. CDR1 and CDR2 (germline): LGHDT, YNNKEL (reference sequence). The CDR3 runs to 14 residues. The V gene end was trimmed by 4 bases and the J gene end by 4 bases; junction bases not matched to a gene: 6. The CDR3 loop reads CASSPLAGGYGYTF. The CDR3 DNA reads TGTGCCAGCAGCCCTCTCGCAGGGGGCTATGGCTACACCTTC.

This clone was detected a few times. V usage is TRBV20-1 and J usage is TRBJ2-7; 7 bases align to TRBD1. The CDR3 sequence is 11 residues long. The germline CDR1 and CDR2 sequences are DFQATT and SNEGSKA (reference sequence). V shed 7 bases, J shed 4 bases, and the junction held 4 bases outside the gene matches. The DNA of the CDR3 is TGCAGTGTTGCACAGGGGTACGAGCAGTACTTC. Translation: CSVAQGYEQYF.

The J gene is TRBJ1-1, the V gene TRBV5-1, with D hard to call. The CDR3 has 13 amino acids. The germline CDR1 and CDR2 sequences are SGHRS and YFSETQ. Trimming shortened V by 6 bases and J by 2 bases, and 11 bases separated the two germline ends. This CDR3 is CASKGTGNTEAFF. The CDR3, as DNA: TGCGCCAGCAAAGGTACGGGAAACACTGAAGCTTTCTTT.

The CDR3 nucleotides read TGTGCCAGCAGCCTTAGACAGGGAACGAATGAGCAGTTCTTC. This translates into CASSLRQGTNEQFF. J is TRBJ2-1 and V is TRBV11-3; 7 nucleotides agree with TRBD1. Germline assignment: CDR1 SGHNT and CDR2 YENEEA. The ends lost 5 bases at V and 7 bases at J; junction bases unmatched: 8. The CDR3 is 14 residues long.

The chain uses TRBV5-6 and TRBJ1-1, with D uncertain. Looked up from germline, CDR1 is SGHDT and CDR2 is YYEEEE. The CDR3 covers 14 residues. V lost 2 bases to trimming and J lost 1 base, with 9 bases between them. In DNA, the CDR3 is TGTGCCAGCAGCTTATTGTCAGGGAACACTGAAGCTTTCTTT. It codes for CASSLLSGNTEAFF.

A word on this clone: The junction differs from germline at one of its ends, possibly a read error. CDR3 sequence: CSGLAGSERFF. CDR3 nucleotide sequence: TGCAGTGGACTAGCGGGGTCCGAGCGGTTCTTC. The chain uses TRBV20-1 and TRBJ2-1, with 11 bases that match TRBD2. The length of the CDR3 is 11 residues. Germline values: CDR1 DFQATT, CDR2 SNEGSKA (reference sequence).

V usage is TRBV7-3 and J usage is TRBJ2-6; 7 nucleotides match TRBD1. CDR3 length equals 18 residues. The germline V gene encodes CDR1 SGHTA and CDR2 FQGTGA. V lost 5 bases and J lost 0; bases outside the gene matches: 10. CDR3 DNA sequence: TGTGCCAGCAGCCCGAGGGGACAGCTCCTCTCTGGGGCCAACGTCCTGACTTTC. Translated, it gives CASSPRGQLLSGANVLTF.

The chain links TRBV6-5 to TRBJ1-5, with no clear D. This CDR3 comprises 15 residues. CDR1 is MNHEY and CDR2 is SVGAGI in the germline V gene. The germline V and J ends were trimmed by 6 bases and 0 bases, with 12 bases remaining between them. The CDR3 protein is CASSRPGISNQPQHF. The CDR3 DNA is TGTGCCAGCAGCCGCCCCGGGATTAGCAATCAGCCCCAGCATTTT.

This rearrangement joins TRBV7-8 to TRBJ2-3; TRBD2 matches at 10 bases. Germline V gives CDR1 SGHVS, CDR2 FQNEAQ. This CDR3 has 17 residues. The V segment lost 4 bases and the J segment 4 bases; nucleotides outside the gene matches: 11. The CDR3, as DNA: TGTGCCAGCAGCTACGACGGCCGACTAGCGGGTCCAGATACGCAGTATTTT. This sequence encodes CASSYDGRLAGPDTQYF.

This clone has only one observation. The V gene is TRBV3-1 (or the pseudogene TRBV3-2), the J gene TRBJ2-3; tentative D call: TRBD2 (5 bases). V lost 1 base, J lost 3 bases, and 8 bases lay in between. The CDR3 is 14 amino acids. Germline V CDR1 and CDR2: LGHDT, YNNKEL (reference sequence). The CDR3: CASSQARGTDTQYF. CDR3 nucleotide sequence: TGTGCCAGCAGCCAAGCCCGGGGAACAGATACGCAGTATTTT.

The rearrangement uses TRBV5-1 and TRBJ1-1; tentative D call: TRBD1 (5 bases). V shed 2 bases and J shed 4 bases, with 9 bases lying between them. The CDR3 length is 13 residues. Germline CDR1 and CDR2: SGHRS and YFSETQ. The CDR3 here is CASSLSRGTEAFF. As DNA, the CDR3 is TGCGCCAGCAGCTTAAGTAGGGGCACTGAAGCTTTCTTT.

In its sample, this clone was seen once. J is TRBJ1-6 and V is TRBV6-5; the D is unclear. CDR3 length equals 15 residues. Germline V gene sequence: CDR1 MNHEY, CDR2 SVGAGI. V was trimmed by 6 bases and J by 0 bases, leaving 9 bases between them. This CDR3 reads CASSYRSSYNSPLHF. CDR3 bases: TGTGCCAGCAGCTATAGGAGCTCCTATAATTCACCCCTCCACTTT.

V and J are TRBV5-1 and TRBJ2-3; weak D call: TRBD2 (6 bases). Germline lookup yields CDR1 SGHRS and CDR2 YFSETQ. The length of the CDR3 is 15 residues. The V gene lost 2 bases and the J gene lost 1 base, with 11 bases spanning the gap. The CDR3 reads CASSFDGGGTDTQYF. The CDR3 nucleotides read TGCGCCAGCAGCTTCGACGGGGGTGGCACAGATACGCAGTATTTT.

This chain joins TRBV9 and TRBJ1-1; the match to TRBD1 covers 9 bases. The CDR3 covers 15 residues. J was trimmed by 2 bases and V by 4 bases; bases with no gene match: 6. Germline loops: CDR1 SGDLS, CDR2 YYNGEE. CDR3 in amino acids: CASSPQTGGNTEAFF. CDR3 DNA: TGTGCCAGCAGCCCGCAGACAGGGGGTAACACTGAAGCTTTCTTT.

The table lists this clone with a few counts. V is TRBV27 and J is TRBJ2-6, with 8 bases lining up with TRBD1. The CDR3 loop spans 18 amino acids. Losses at the gene ends were 5 bases for V and 0 bases for J; bases not matched to a gene: 9. Looked up from germline, CDR1 is MNHEY and CDR2 is SMNVEV (reference sequence). The CDR3 here is CASSTYRGESSGANVLTF. The CDR3 DNA reads as TGTGCCAGCAGTACTTACAGGGGGGAGAGCTCTGGGGCCAACGTCCTGACTTTC.

In this sample, this clone turned up once. The chain uses TRBV10-3 and TRBJ2-2, with unresolved D. The CDR3 covers 14 residues. V lost 4 bases and J lost 3, with 9 bases in between. Germline CDR1 is ENHRY and CDR2 is SYGVKD. CDR3 amino acids: CAISGLADTGELFF. In DNA, the CDR3 is TGTGCCATCAGTGGATTAGCTGACACCGGGGAGCTGTTTTTT.

The chain joins TRBV2 to TRBJ2-7; 8 nucleotides line up with TRBD1. The germline CDR1 and CDR2 sequences are SNHLY and FYNNEI. This CDR3 spans 14 amino acids. V lost 7 bases, J lost 6 bases, and 11 bases stayed unmatched. Here the CDR3 reads CASTTTGAEGEQYF. The CDR3 bases are TGTGCCAGCACGACGACAGGGGCAGAGGGCGAGCAGTACTTC. Looking up the rest from reference TRBV2 and TRBJ2-7 gives the full variable domain: EPEVTQTPSHQVTQMGQEVILRCVPISNHLYFYWYRQILGQKVEFLVSFYNNEISEKSEIFDDQFSVERPDGSNFTLKIRSTKLEDSAMYFCASTTTGAEGEQYFGPGTRLTVT.

The chain has TRBV10-2 and TRBJ2-7; D not resolved. The CDR3 has 15 amino acids. Germline-derived CDR1 and CDR2 are WSHSY and SAAADI. The V gene lost 4 bases and the J gene lost 6 bases, with 19 bases spanning the gap. The CDR3 DNA reads TGCGCCAGCAGTGCTATAGACTCCGGCGTTTCCGAGCAGTACTTC. Its translation is CASSAIDSGVSEQYF.

The chain employs TRBV29-1 and TRBJ1-2, with a tentative D call TRBD1 (5 bases). Per the germline V gene, CDR1 is SQVTM and CDR2 is ANQGSEA. V was trimmed by 6 bases and J by 4 bases, leaving 12 bases between them. The CDR3 consists of 12 residues. The CDR3 loop is CSVPGGGYGYTF. CDR3 bases: TGCAGCGTACCGGGGGGGGGCTATGGCTACACCTTC.

In regard to this clone: Other DNA sequences within the sample encode an identical CDR3. V gene TRBV3-1 (or the pseudogene TRBV3-2) combines with J gene TRBJ2-5, with TRBD1 identical over 8 bases. Germline V lookup: CDR1 LGHDT, CDR2 YNNKEL (reference sequence). With V trimmed by 4 bases and J by 2 bases, 3 bases remained unmatched. The CDR3 length is 14 residues. This CDR3 reads CASSRGQGQETQYF. The CDR3 bases are TGTGCCAGCAGCCGAGGACAGGGACAAGAGACCCAGTACTTC.

V usage is TRBV19 and J usage is TRBJ2-7; a possible D gene is TRBD2 (5 bases). Germline CDR1 is LNHDA and CDR2 is SQIVND (reference sequence). V was clipped by 10 bases and J by 3 bases, with 16 bases between them. The CDR3 has 13 amino acids. The CDR3 bases are TGTGCCACCGGCCGGGGTGATCACTACGAGCAGTACTTC. Protein product: CATGRGDHYEQYF. The entire variable domain, with the rest obtained from reference TRBV19 and TRBJ2-7, is as follows: DGGITQSPKYLFRKEGQNVTLSCEQNLNHDAMYWYRQDPGQGLRLIYYSQIVNDFQKGDIAEGYSVSREKKESFPLTVTSAQKNPTAFYLCATGRGDHYEQYFGPGTRLTVT.

The rearrangement links TRBV6-5 to TRBJ2-7, with TRBD1 as a possible D gene (6 bases). The ends were cut back, 8 bases at V and 0 bases at J, with 11 bases in the middle. Germline loops: CDR1 MNHEY, CDR2 SVGAGI. The CDR3 extends over 13 amino acids. CDR3 loop: CASRTGHSYEQYF. CDR3 sequence (DNA): TGTGCCAGCCGAACAGGGCACTCCTACGAGCAGTACTTC.

This clone was recorded once. The rearrangement joins TRBV27 to TRBJ1-2, with no clear D. The CDR3 contains 13 residues. Trimming left V 8 bases short and J 0 bases short, with 10 bases between. Germline CDR1 MNHEY, CDR2 SMNVEV (reference sequence). The CDR3 here is CASALTSNYGYTF. CDR3 DNA: TGTGCCAGCGCGCTGACATCTAACTATGGCTACACCTTC.

V is TRBV19 and J is TRBJ1-6; 10 positions agree with TRBD1. Germline CDR1 and CDR2: LNHDA and SQIVND (reference sequence). V shed 4 bases, J shed 8 bases, and the junction held 5 bases outside the gene matches. The CDR3 extends over 15 amino acids. CDR3 DNA: TGTGCCAGTAGTAAGGGACAGGGGCTGGATTCACCCCTCCACTTT. This codes for CASSKGQGLDSPLHF. The full variable domain, with the rest looked up from reference TRBV19 and TRBJ1-6, is DGGITQSPKYLFRKEGQNVTLSCEQNLNHDAMYWYRQDPGQGLRLIYYSQIVNDFQKGDIAEGYSVSREKKESFPLTVTSAQKNPTAFYLCASSKGQGLDSPLHFGNGTRLTVT.

The chain employs TRBV6-5 and TRBJ1-2, with 8 bases matching TRBD1. J gave up 8 bases and V 0 bases, and 8 bases lay outside the gene matches. The CDR3 is made up of 15 amino acids. Germline lookup yields CDR1 MNHEY and CDR2 SVGAGI. Written as DNA, the CDR3 is TGTGCCAGCAGTTACTCCGAGAGGTCAGGGGGCGGCTACACCTTC. It encodes CASSYSERSGGGYTF.